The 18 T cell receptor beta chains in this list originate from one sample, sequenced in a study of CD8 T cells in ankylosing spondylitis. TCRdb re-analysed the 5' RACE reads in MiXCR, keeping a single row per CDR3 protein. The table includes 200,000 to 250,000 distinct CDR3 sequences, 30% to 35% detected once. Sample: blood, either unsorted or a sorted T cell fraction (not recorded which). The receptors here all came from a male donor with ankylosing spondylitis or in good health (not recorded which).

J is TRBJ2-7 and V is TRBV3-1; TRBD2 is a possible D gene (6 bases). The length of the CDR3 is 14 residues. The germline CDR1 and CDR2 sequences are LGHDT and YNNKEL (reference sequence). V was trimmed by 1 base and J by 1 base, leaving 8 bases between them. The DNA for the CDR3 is TGTGCCAGCAGCCAAGTCCGGGGGTCCTACGAGCAGTACTTC. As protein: CASSQVRGSYEQYF.

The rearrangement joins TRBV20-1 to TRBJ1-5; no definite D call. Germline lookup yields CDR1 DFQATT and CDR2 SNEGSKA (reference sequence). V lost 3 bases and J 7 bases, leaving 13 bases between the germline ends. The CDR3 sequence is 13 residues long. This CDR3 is CSASPIGVQPQHF. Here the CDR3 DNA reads TGCAGTGCTAGTCCTATCGGGGTCCAGCCCCAGCATTTT.

In nucleotides, the CDR3 is TGTGCCAGCAGCTTGACCGGACAGGGAAGATATGGCTACACCTTC. It specifies CASSLTGQGRYGYTF. V and J are TRBV5-5 and TRBJ1-2; 8 positions agree with TRBD1. Germline CDR1 and CDR2: SGHKS and YYEKEE (reference sequence). The CDR3 is made up of 15 amino acids. V lost 1 base, J lost 5 bases, and 7 bases stayed unmatched.

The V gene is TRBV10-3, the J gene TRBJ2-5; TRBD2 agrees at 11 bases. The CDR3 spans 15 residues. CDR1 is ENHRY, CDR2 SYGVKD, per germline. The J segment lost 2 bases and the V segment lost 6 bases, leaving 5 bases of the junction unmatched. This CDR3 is CAISGTSGGQETQYF. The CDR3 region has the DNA TGTGCCATCAGCGGCACTAGCGGGGGACAAGAGACCCAGTACTTC.

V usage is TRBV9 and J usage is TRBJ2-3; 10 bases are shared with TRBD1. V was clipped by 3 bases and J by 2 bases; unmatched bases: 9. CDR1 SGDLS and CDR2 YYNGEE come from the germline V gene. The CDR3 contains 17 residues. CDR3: CASSADRGDNPTDTQYF. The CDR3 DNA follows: TGTGCCAGCAGCGCGGACAGGGGGGACAACCCCACAGATACGCAGTATTTT.

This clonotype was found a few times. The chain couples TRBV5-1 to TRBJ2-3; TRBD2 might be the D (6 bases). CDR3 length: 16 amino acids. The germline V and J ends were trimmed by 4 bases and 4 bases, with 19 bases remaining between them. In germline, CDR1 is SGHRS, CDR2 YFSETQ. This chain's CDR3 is CASSHTSFWTSDTQYF. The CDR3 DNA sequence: TGCGCCAGCAGCCACACTAGCTTCTGGACGTCAGATACGCAGTATTTT.

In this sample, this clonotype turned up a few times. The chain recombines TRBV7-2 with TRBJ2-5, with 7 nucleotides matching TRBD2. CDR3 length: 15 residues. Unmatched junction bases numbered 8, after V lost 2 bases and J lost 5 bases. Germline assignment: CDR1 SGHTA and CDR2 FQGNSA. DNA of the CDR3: TGTGCCAGCAGCTTAAGGGACTATGGCTACGAGACCCAGTACTTC. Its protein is CASSLRDYGYETQYF.

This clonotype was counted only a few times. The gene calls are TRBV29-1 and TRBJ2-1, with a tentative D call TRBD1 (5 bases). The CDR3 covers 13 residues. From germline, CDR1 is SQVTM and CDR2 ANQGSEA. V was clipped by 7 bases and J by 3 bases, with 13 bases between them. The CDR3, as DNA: TGCAGCGGGGGCGGCCGAAACTACAATGAGCAGTTCTTC. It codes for CSGGGRNYNEQFF.

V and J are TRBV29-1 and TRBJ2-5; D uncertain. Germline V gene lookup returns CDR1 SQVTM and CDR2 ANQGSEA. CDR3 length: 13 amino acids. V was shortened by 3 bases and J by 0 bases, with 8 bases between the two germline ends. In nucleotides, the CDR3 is TGCAGCGTTGACTTGGAGTACCAAGAGACCCAGTACTTC. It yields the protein CSVDLEYQETQYF.

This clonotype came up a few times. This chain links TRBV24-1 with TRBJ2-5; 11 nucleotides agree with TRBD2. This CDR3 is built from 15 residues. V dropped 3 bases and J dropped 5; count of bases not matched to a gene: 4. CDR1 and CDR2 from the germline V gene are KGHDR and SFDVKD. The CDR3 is CATSDPTSGVETQYF. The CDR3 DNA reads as TGTGCCACCAGTGATCCGACTAGCGGGGTGGAGACCCAGTACTTC.

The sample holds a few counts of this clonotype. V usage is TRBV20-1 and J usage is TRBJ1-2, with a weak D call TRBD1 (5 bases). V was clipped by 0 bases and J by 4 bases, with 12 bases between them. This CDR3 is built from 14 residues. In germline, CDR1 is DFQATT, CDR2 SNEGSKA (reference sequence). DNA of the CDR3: TGCAGTGCTAGAGAGGAGGGACTTATCTATGGCTACACCTTC. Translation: CSAREEGLIYGYTF.

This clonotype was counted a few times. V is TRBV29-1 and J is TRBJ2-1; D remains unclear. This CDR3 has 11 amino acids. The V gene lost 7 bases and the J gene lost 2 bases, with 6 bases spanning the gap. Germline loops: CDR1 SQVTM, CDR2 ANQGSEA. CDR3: CSARPYNEQFF. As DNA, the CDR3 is TGCAGCGCTAGGCCCTACAATGAGCAGTTCTTC.

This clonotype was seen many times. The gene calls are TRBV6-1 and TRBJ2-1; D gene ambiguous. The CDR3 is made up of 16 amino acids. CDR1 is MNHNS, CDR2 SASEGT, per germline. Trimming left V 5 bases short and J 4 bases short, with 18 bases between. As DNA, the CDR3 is TGTGCCAGCAGTCCCGTTGCGGTCACGAAGTACAATGAGCAGTTCTTC. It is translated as CASSPVAVTKYNEQFF.

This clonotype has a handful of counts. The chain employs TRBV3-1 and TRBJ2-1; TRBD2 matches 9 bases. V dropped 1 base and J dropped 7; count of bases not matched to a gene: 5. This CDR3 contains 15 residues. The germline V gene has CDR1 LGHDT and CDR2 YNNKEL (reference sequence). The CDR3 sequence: CASSQGSGGLNEQFF. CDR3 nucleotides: TGTGCCAGCAGCCAAGGCAGCGGGGGGCTAAATGAGCAGTTCTTC.

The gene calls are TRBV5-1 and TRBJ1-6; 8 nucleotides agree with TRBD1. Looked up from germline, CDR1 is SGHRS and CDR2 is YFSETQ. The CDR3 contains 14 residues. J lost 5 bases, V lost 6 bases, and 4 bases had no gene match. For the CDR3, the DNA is TGCGCCAGCAACCAGACAGGGGATAATTCACCCCTCCACTTT. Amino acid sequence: CASNQTGDNSPLHF.

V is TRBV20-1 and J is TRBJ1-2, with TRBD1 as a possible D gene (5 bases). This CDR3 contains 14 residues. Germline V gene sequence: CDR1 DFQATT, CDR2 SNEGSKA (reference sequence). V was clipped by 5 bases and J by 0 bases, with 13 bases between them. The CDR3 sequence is CSAALRGANYGYTF. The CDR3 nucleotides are TGCAGTGCTGCCCTGAGGGGAGCTAACTATGGCTACACCTTC.

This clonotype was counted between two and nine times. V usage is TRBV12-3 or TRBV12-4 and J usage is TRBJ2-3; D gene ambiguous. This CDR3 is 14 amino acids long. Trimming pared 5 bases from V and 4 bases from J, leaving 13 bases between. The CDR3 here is CASSEESGADTQYF. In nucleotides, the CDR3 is TGTGCCAGCAGTGAGGAATCAGGCGCAGATACGCAGTATTTT.

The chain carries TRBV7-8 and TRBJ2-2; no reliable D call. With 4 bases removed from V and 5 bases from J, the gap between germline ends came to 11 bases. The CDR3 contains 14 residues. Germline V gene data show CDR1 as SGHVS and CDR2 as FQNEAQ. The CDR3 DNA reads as TGTGCCAGCAGCTCCGCCAGGCTAACCGGGGAGCTGTTTTTT. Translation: CASSSARLTGELFF. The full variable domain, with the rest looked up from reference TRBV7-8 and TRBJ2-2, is GAGVSQSPRYKVAKRGQDVALRCDPISGHVSLFWYQQALGQGPEFLTYFQNEAQLDKSGLPSDRFFAERPEGSVSTLKIQRTQQEDSAVYLCASSSARLTGELFFGEGSRLTVL.